These 12 T cell receptor beta chains were sequenced from one sample in a study of blood T cell repertoires in COVID-19 (dated by TCRdb to about 2020). Library construction relied on the immunoSEQ multiplex PCR assay. As stored in TCRdb, this immuneACCESS dataset retains in-frame rearrangements with V and J assigned. A fraction of the clones does not appear; measured against another copy, unresolved V genes explain less than half of the discrepancy, and the remainder lacks a known reason. For this sample the table gives more than 300,000 clones, of which around 87% were detected only once. Around 1.9% of the sample rests with the top ten. Sequenced sample: PBMCs or T cells enriched from blood (not recorded which). The receptors were sampled from a man aged 40-49 years in a cohort exposed to, infected with or recovered from COVID-19 (not recorded which).

The V gene is TRBV10-1, the J gene TRBJ1-1; tentatively, D is TRBD1 (5 bases). Looked up from germline, CDR1 is WNHNN and CDR2 is SYGVQD (reference sequence). The V gene lost 2 bases and the J gene lost 11 bases, with 12 bases spanning the gap. The CDR3 extends over 12 amino acids. The CDR3 DNA follows: TGCGCCAGCAGTGAGGGCCAGGGTCGGGCTTTCTTT. Translation: CASSEGQGRAFF.

The V and J genes are TRBV2 and TRBJ1-2, with TRBD1 as a possible D gene (6 bases). The CDR3 totals 14 residues. V was trimmed by 5 bases and J by 1 base, leaving 11 bases between them. Looked up from germline, CDR1 is SNHLY and CDR2 is FYNNEI. CDR3 sequence (DNA): TGTGCCAGCAGTCTACAGGGAGTTAACTATGGCTACACCTTC. Translated, it gives CASSLQGVNYGYTF.

The genes are TRBV7-2 and TRBJ1-1, with no clear D. Trimming took 5 bases from V and 7 from J, leaving 14 bases between them. The germline gives CDR1 SGHTA, CDR2 FQGNSA. The CDR3 contains 13 residues. The CDR3 region has the DNA TGTGCCAGCAGCCCGGGGTGGCTGAATGAAGCTTTCTTT. This sequence encodes CASSPGWLNEAFF. Filled out from reference TRBV7-2 and TRBJ1-1, the complete variable domain reads GAGVSQSPSNKVTEKGKDVELRCDPISGHTALYWYRQSLGQGLEFLIYFQGNSAPDKSGLPSDRFSAERTGGSVSTLTIQRTQQEDSAVYLCASSPGWLNEAFFGQGTRLTVV.

The V and J genes are TRBV2 and TRBJ1-5; tentatively, D is TRBD1 (5 bases). Germline loops: CDR1 SNHLY, CDR2 FYNNEI. V dropped 2 bases and J dropped 3 bases, with 14 bases sitting between them. The length of the CDR3 is 16 residues. The CDR3: CASSELRQGYNQPQHF. CDR3 DNA sequence: TGTGCCAGCAGTGAATTACGGCAGGGTTACAATCAGCCCCAGCATTTT.

The chain has TRBV7-9 and TRBJ1-1, with TRBD1 matching over 9 bases. The germline gives CDR1 SEHNR, CDR2 FQNEAQ (reference sequence). CDR3 length: 14 amino acids. V trimming: 6 bases; J trimming: 5 bases; junction bases outside the gene matches: 7. The CDR3 loop is CASRPGQGPTEAFF. The CDR3 coding sequence is TGTGCCAGCAGGCCGGGACAGGGACCGACTGAAGCTTTCTTT.

The chain couples TRBV27 to TRBJ2-1; 12 bases map to TRBD2. The V and J ends lost 5 bases and 3 bases, in that order; junction bases with no gene match: 8. Germline CDR1 is MNHEY and CDR2 is SMNVEV (reference sequence). The CDR3 has 17 residues. The CDR3 protein is CASSTSTSGRFYNEQFF. CDR3 sequence (DNA): TGTGCCAGCAGTACCTCCACTAGCGGGAGGTTCTACAATGAGCAGTTCTTC.

This clone was recorded once. The rearrangement uses TRBV5-5 and TRBJ1-4; the match to TRBD1 covers 7 bases. From germline, CDR1 is SGHKS and CDR2 YYEKEE (reference sequence). The CDR3 is 15 amino acids. With V trimmed by 4 bases and J by 6 bases, 9 bases remained unmatched. The CDR3 DNA is TGTGCCAGCAGCCGACCGGGACAGCAATATGAAAAACTGTTTTTT. It codes for CASSRPGQQYEKLFF.

The V and J genes are TRBV9 and TRBJ2-5; D call uncertain. The V gene's germline CDR1 is SGDLS and CDR2 YYNGEE. The CDR3 has 13 residues. V lost 0 bases to trimming and J lost 3 bases, with 6 bases between them. In DNA, the CDR3 is TGTGCCAGCAGCGTAGCAGTAAAAGAGACCCAGTACTTC. It encodes CASSVAVKETQYF.

This clone was observed once. The V gene is TRBV10-3, the J gene TRBJ2-1, with TRBD2 identical over 12 bases. This CDR3 is built from 17 residues. Germline values: CDR1 ENHRY, CDR2 SYGVKD. Trimming cost V 4 bases and J 4 bases; bases outside gene matches: 8. CDR3 region: CAISVLSGTSGYNEQFF. The DNA of the CDR3 is TGTGCCATCAGTGTTCTTTCCGGGACTAGCGGGTACAATGAGCAGTTCTTC.

This chain uses TRBV11-2 with TRBJ1-2; 7 nucleotides match TRBD1. Germline CDR1 is SGHAT and CDR2 is FQNNGV. This CDR3 is 14 amino acids long. With 5 bases clipped from V and 6 bases from J, the junction kept 9 bases outside the gene matches. Here the CDR3 reads CASSAFTGVDGYTF. The CDR3 coding sequence is TGTGCCAGCAGCGCCTTTACAGGGGTGGATGGCTACACCTTC.

The chain uses TRBV10-3 and TRBJ1-3; D is perhaps TRBD1 (6 bases). CDR3 length: 11 amino acids. V lost 6 bases and J lost 8, with 8 bases in between. CDR1 and CDR2 (germline): ENHRY, SYGVKD. The CDR3 DNA is TGTGCCATCAGACAGGGTGACACCATATATTTT. Translated, it gives CAIRQGDTIYF.

The chain couples TRBV4-1 to TRBJ2-5; D perhaps matches TRBD1 (7 bases). Trimming left V 1 base short and J 4 bases short, with 13 bases between. CDR1 and CDR2 from the germline V gene are MGHRA and YSYEKL. This CDR3 has 15 amino acids. CDR3 loop: CASSQGQGGVETQYF. Here the CDR3 DNA reads TGCGCCAGCAGCCAAGGGCAGGGGGGCGTAGAGACCCAGTACTTC.